The source of this T cell receptor beta chain is a study of regulatory T cells in long-lasting Graves disease. Time point: newly diagnosed GD, antithyroid drugs for less than 3 months. RNA isolated from PBMCs was used to make the TCR library. Libraries of TCR beta came from iRepertoire HTBI primers plus Arm-PCR of CDR3 regions. In TCRdb, the multiplex PCR reads were re-called with MiXCR into one record per CDR3 protein. The sample carries roughly 610,000 distinct CDR3 sequences, 15% to 20% recorded once. This clonotype was seen repeatedly, ten times or more. This sample also appeared in a second study, on T cells in Graves' hyperthyroidism and ophthalmopathy.

The sequence was collected from a woman aged 25 to 45 with Graves disease. Sample: peripheral blood mononuclear cells (PBMCs), taken at new diagnosis, from a patient treated with antithyroid drugs.

The CDR3 coding sequence is TGTGCCAGCAGCTTTGATCAACTACCTATTAATGAGCAGTTCTTC. It yields the protein CASSFDQLPINEQFF. V and J are TRBV11-2 and TRBJ2-1; D unclear. Trimming shortened V by 3 bases and J by 7 bases, and 16 bases separated the two germline ends. Germline CDR1 SGHAT, CDR2 FQNNGV. There are 15 residues in the CDR3.